This TCR gamma chain was identified during a study of Vγ9Vδ2 T cells in congenital toxoplasmosis listed by TCRdb under 2021. Notes on the research overall: The diagnosis of congenital toxoplasmosis relied on IgG, IgM and IgA serology, Western blot and an in-house interferon-gamma release assay. At 2 months, TCR sequencing included roughly five infected and around ten uninfected infants, and at 1 year it included 3 infected and 4 uninfected infants. In this study, researchers looked at the gamma and delta chain CDR3 repertoires of sorted blood gammadelta T cells, comparing infants congenitally infected with T. gondii against uninfected infants. Sequencing of the repertoires was done on samples from infants at two time points: 2 months after birth and 1 year of age. General findings and caveats noted by the study authors: Repertoire differences between infected and uninfected infants were less clearly seen at 1 year of age than at 2 months. Germline-encoded fetal-type TRDV2 CDR3 sequences seemed to be more prevalent in infected than in uninfected 2-month-old infants, with an in utero expansion footprint being suggested. Two months was the earliest age with enough suitable sample material for TCR repertoire analysis, so newborn repertoires were not sequenced. Compared with uninfected infants, infected infants at 2 months appeared to have fewer N additions in their TRGV9 and TRDV2 CDR3s, and this was especially true for TRDV2-TRDJ1 sequences. A public TRGV9 clonotype was highly prevalent in both infected and uninfected infants.

This clone is described as hyperexpanded (1% or more). Its specific antigen is unknown. The input lacks base qualities; no much larger clone sits a single base away. Mothers of both infected and uninfected infants received the same treatment, using spiramycin and/or pyrimethamine plus sulfadiazine plus folinic acid. All infants, infected and uninfected, were born by term delivery after more than 37 weeks of gestation. Approximately 1 mL of blood was processed into PBMCs by Lymphoprep gradient centrifugation, then cryopreserved in liquid nitrogen and shipped to Belgium. After thawing, PBMCs were labeled with Zombie NIR viability dye and stained with CD3, TCR gammadelta, Vgamma9 and Vdelta2 antibodies. A FACSAria III was used to sort CD3+ TCRgammadelta+ T cells, reaching a mean purity of roughly 98%. For each sample, RNA was extracted from about 9,700 sorted gammadelta T cells with the RNeasy Micro Kit. Infants were born to mothers enrolled with primary T. gondii infection during pregnancy. The infants' peripheral blood was drawn at an outpatient microbiology and virology center located in Pavia, Italy.

cDNA was made by template-switch reverse transcription with TRGC- and TRDC-specific primers in one tube, using SuperScript II. The TRGC primer was designed so that it binds both the TRGC1 and the TRGC2 constant genes. The KAPA Real-Time Library Amplification Kit was used to amplify TRG and TRD, and AMPure XP beads were used for purification between steps. Illumina sequencing adapters were added by index PCR using the Nextera XT Index Kit. TRG and TRD amplicons were sequenced on an Illumina MiSeq with the V2 300 kit, giving 150 bp paired-end reads. Per the original workflow: Before further analysis, read quality was checked using FastQC version 0.11.8. Reads were aligned against the TRG or TRD reference genes from GenBank, and CDR3 sequences were constructed using MiXCR version 3.0.3. MiXCR defaults were kept, except that TRDD gene segments were assembled using 3 rather than 5 consecutive nucleotides. VDJtools version 1.2.1 calculated N additions, CDR3 length, J segment length and clonotype sharing between samples. Out-of-frame CDR3 sequences and those containing stop codons were excluded from analysis. Infant repertoires were compared for overlap with previously published fetal, cord blood and adult blood Vgamma9Vdelta2 repertoires. TCRdb processed the public reads again with the CATT caller, after which rows with matching DNA were combined. The V and J calls reflect TCRdb's pipeline rather than the authors' work. For this sample, the table gives 85 gamma-chain clones.

Including the terminal cysteine and phenylalanine, the CDR3 comprises 12 residues. Kept here is only the CDR3 DNA, which spans 36 bases and is read in frame from base 1. According to the germline V gene, CDR1 reads EGSTGY and CDR2 reads YDSYTSSV. Ends trimmed: V by 4 bases, J by 6 bases; bases unmatched to a gene: 6. The sequence joins TRGV4 to TRGJ1 or TRGJ2. The sample consisted of gamma-delta T cells from blood. The clonotype originates from a child under 10 years old born to a mother with Toxoplasma gondii infection during pregnancy, either congenitally infected or uninfected (not recorded which). The CDR3 corresponds to CATWEGGYKKLF. At the DNA level, the sequence is TGTGCCACCTGGGAAGGAGGTTATAAGAAACTCTTT.